This is a list of T cell receptor beta chains from one sample in a study of neoadjuvant anti-PD-1 for oral cavity cancer. Measured with immunoSEQ multiplex PCR; TCRdb has only the in-frame clones, and not every one. The data contain roughly 46,000 clones, approximately 80% of them seen just once; the ten biggest clones take up approximately 4.8%. The specimen was PBMCs, collected after nivolumab (anti-PD-1) treatment. The receptors shown here come from a person aged 40-85 years with oral cavity squamous cell carcinoma. The CDR3 runs from the conserved cysteine through the conserved F or W. A D gene is named only where the DNA matches it firmly. Expanded clones get a size class; other rows say once, few or many, or leave the size out.

>TRBJ1-1|NA|NA|TRBV7-8
TGTGCCAGCAGCTCCCCCGGGGAGGTTTCTGAAGCTTTCTTT
CASSSPGEVSEAFF
>TRBJ2-5|NA|NA|TRBV2
TGTGCCAGCATCAGGGGAGGGGAGACCCAGTACTTC
CASIRGGETQYF
>TRBJ1-1|NA|NA|TRBV5-8
TGTGCCAGCAGCCCAGTCCCCTCTGGGGACACTGAAGCTTTCTTT
CASSPVPSGDTEAFF
>TRBJ2-1|NA|NA|TRBV6-1
TGTGCCAGCAAGTACAGCCGCGTAAATGAGCAGTTCTTC
CASKYSRVNEQFF
>TRBJ2-5|NA|NA|TRBV5-4
TGTGCCAGCAGCCCAATCGGGGAGACCCAGTACTTC
CASSPIGETQYF
>TRBJ2-1|NA|NA|TRBV11-3
TGTGCCAGCTCCAAGGGGGGGGCCTACAATGAGCAGTTCTTC
CASSKGGAYNEQFF
>TRBJ1-1|NA|TRBD1|TRBV4-1
TGCGCCAGCAGCCATAGGGACAGCCAGAACACTGAAGCTTTCTTT
CASSHRDSQNTEAFF
>TRBJ2-7|NA|NA|TRBV5-6
TGTGCCAGCAGCTTGACAGGGAAAGGCGAGCAGTACTTC
CASSLTGKGEQYF
>TRBJ1-4|NA|NA|TRBV5-1
TGCGCCAGCAGCCCAAACACAGCAACTAATGAAAAACTGTTTTTT
CASSPNTATNEKLFF
>TRBJ2-6|few|TRBD2|TRBV29-1
TGCAGCGTATCTACGGGACTAGCGGGAGGAGCTGGGGCCAACGTCCTGACTTTC
CSVSTGLAGGAGANVLTF
>TRBJ1-1|NA|NA|TRBV5-1
TGCGCCAGCAGCTCCGGACGGAACCTAAACACTGAAGCTTTCTTT
CASSSGRNLNTEAFF
>TRBJ1-1|NA|NA|TRBV5-4
TGTGCCAGCAGGGGTAGAGGGGAAAGAACTGAAGCTTTCTTT
CASRGRGERTEAFF
>TRBJ1-5|NA|NA|TRBV10-3
TGTGCCATCAGTGAGTCGGCCACGGGTAATCAGCCCCAGCATTTT
CAISESATGNQPQHF
>TRBJ2-7|NA|NA|TRBV5-1
TGCGCCAGCAGCCTGGGCGGGACACAACTAAACGAGCAGTACTTC
CASSLGGTQLNEQYF
>TRBJ2-3|NA|NA|TRBV7-2
TGTGCCAGCAGCGCCGTCACAGATACGCAGTATTTT
CASSAVTDTQYF
>TRBJ2-3|NA|NA|TRBV7-7
TGTGCCAGCAGCTTTGGACGGAACACAGATACGCAGTATTTT
CASSFGRNTDTQYF
>TRBJ1-3|NA|NA|TRBV19
TGTGCCAGTAGTATTCAGGGAGGCGGAAACACCATATATTTT
CASSIQGGGNTIYF
>TRBJ1-1|few|TRBD1|TRBV7-9
TGTGCCAGCAGCGGCACAGGGGGCCTGAACACTGAAGCTTTCTTT
CASSGTGGLNTEAFF